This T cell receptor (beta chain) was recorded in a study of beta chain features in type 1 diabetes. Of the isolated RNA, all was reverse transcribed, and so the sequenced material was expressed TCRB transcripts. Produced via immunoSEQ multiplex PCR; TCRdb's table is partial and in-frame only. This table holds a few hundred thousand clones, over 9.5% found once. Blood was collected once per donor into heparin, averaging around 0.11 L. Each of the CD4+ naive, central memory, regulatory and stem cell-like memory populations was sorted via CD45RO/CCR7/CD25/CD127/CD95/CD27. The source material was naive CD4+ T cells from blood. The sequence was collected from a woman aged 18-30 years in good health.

CDR3 coding DNA: TGTGCCAGCTCCTCTCTAACAGATACGCAGTATTTT. Its translation: CASSSLTDTQYF. The chain links TRBV18 to TRBJ2-3, with unresolved D. This CDR3 is 12 amino acids long. Germline V gene sequence: CDR1 KGHSH, CDR2 LQKENI. V gave up 6 bases and J gave up 3 bases, with 7 bases separating them.